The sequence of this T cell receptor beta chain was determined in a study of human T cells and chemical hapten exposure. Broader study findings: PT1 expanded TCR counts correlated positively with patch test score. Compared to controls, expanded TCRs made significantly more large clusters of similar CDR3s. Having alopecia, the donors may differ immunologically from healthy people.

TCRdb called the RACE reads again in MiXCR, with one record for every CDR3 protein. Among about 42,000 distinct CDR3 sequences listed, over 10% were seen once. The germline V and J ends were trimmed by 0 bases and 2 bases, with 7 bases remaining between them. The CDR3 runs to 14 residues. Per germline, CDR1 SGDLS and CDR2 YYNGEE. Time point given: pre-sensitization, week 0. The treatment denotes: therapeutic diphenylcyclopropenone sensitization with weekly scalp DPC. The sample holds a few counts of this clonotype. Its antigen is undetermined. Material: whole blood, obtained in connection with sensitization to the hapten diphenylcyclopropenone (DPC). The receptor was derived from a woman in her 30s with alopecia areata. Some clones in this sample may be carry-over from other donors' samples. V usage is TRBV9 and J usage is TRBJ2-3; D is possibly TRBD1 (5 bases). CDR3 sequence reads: CASSVEGYTDTQYF. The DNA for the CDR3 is TGTGCCAGCAGCGTAGAGGGGTACACAGATACGCAGTATTTT. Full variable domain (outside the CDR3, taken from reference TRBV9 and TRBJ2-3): DSGVTQTPKHLITATGQRVTLRCSPRSGDLSVYWYQQSLDQGLQFLIQYYNGEERAKGNILERFSAQQFPDLHSELNLSSLELGDSALYFCASSVEGYTDTQYFGPGTRLTVL.